A selection of T cell receptor beta chains follows, all from one sample in a study of T cell repertoires in cytomegalovirus infection. Which antigens these TCRs recognize remains unknown. From the reads, TCRdb called clonotypes with MiXCR, one entry per CDR3 protein. The sample consists of hundreds of thousands of distinct CDR3 sequences, 33% of them appearing once. The input for sequencing was cultured PBMCs, taken from culture after CMV antigen stimulation. These receptors were collected from a human donor in good health (CMV status not recorded). Some clones in this sample may be carry-over from other donors' samples. Each CDR3 is given with its conserved first and last residue. D genes are given only for firm matches. Clone size is shown for a subset of rows, as once, few, many or a class of expanded clone.

TRBV5-1,TRBJ1-4,NA,NA,16,TGCGCCAGCAGCTTGTCCCCGGCCCCAGTTGACGAAAAACTGTTTTTT,CASSLSPAPVDEKLFF
TRBV7-9,TRBJ1-2,few,NA,13,TGTGCCAGCAGCTTACCCCTGAACTATGGCTACACCTTC,CASSLPLNYGYTF
TRBV10-3,TRBJ2-2,NA,TRBD1,14,TGTGCCATCAGGGGACAGGGGAACACCGGGGAGCTGTTTTTT,CAIRGQGNTGELFF
TRBV7-4,TRBJ2-7,NA,NA,14,TGTGCCAGCAGCTCCCGGTACAACCCCTACGAGCAGTACTTC,CASSSRYNPYEQYF
TRBV20-1,TRBJ2-1,NA,TRBD1,18,TGCAGTGCTACAGGTGCCGATCCCCGGGACAGGGTTGACAATGAGCAGTTCTTC,CSATGADPRDRVDNEQFF
TRBV7-2,TRBJ2-1,many,TRBD2,17,TGTGCCAGCAGCTTAGTCGCGGGGACTAGCGGGAGCGATGAGCAGTTCTTC,CASSLVAGTSGSDEQFF
TRBV9,TRBJ1-1,NA,NA,16,TGTGCCAGCAGCGTAAGACCGGGGGGGGGGAACACTGAAGCTTTCTTT,CASSVRPGGGNTEAFF
TRBV7-2,TRBJ1-1,NA,NA,14,TGTGCCAGCAGCTGGAGGTTTTACGCGACTGAAGCTTTCTTT,CASSWRFYATEAFF
TRBV27,TRBJ2-7,few,NA,16,TGTGCCAGCAGTTTATCGAAGGGTTTTACCTCCTACGAGCAGTACTTC,CASSLSKGFTSYEQYF
TRBV7-9,TRBJ2-3,few,TRBD1,14,TGTGCCAGCAGTAGGGACAGGGAAACAGATACGCAGTATTTT,CASSRDRETDTQYF
TRBV6-6,TRBJ1-1,few,NA,16,TGTGCCAGCATTGACACTCAAAAGGGAGGTAGCACTGAAGCTTTCTTT,CASIDTQKGGSTEAFF